A single sample gave rise to the 31 T cell receptor beta chains below, sequenced in a study of blood T cell repertoires in COVID-19. Libraries were prepared by immunoSEQ multiplex PCR; TCRdb keeps only in-frame clonotypes and omits some of them. There are over 130,000 clones in the sample; approximately 80% occur only once, and 1.5% to 2% lies in the top ten. The source material was PBMCs or T cells enriched from blood (not recorded which). The source is a woman aged 18-29 years who had been exposed to COVID-19.

The chain employs TRBV27 and TRBJ2-7; D perhaps matches TRBD2 (6 bases). This CDR3 is 13 amino acids long. The germline V gene encodes CDR1 MNHEY and CDR2 SMNVEV (reference sequence). Trimming removed 3 bases from V and 5 bases from J, with 11 bases in between. CDR3 nucleotide sequence: TGTGCCAGCAGTTTTACCGGGGGAAACGAGCAGTACTTC. Translating it yields CASSFTGGNEQYF.

V and J are TRBV28 and TRBJ1-5, with unresolved D. Trimming left V 3 bases short and J 10 bases short, with 16 bases between. Germline loops: CDR1 MDHEN, CDR2 SYDVKM. The CDR3 is 14 amino acids. The CDR3 is CASSLEGSGIPQHF. DNA of the CDR3: TGTGCCAGCAGTTTGGAAGGATCGGGTATACCCCAGCATTTT.

V is TRBV19 and J is TRBJ1-2; D possibly corresponds to TRBD1 (5 bases). Trimming removed 5 bases at V and 4 bases at J, with 14 bases between. Germline assignment: CDR1 LNHDA and CDR2 SQIVND (reference sequence). The CDR3 extends over 14 amino acids. CDR3 in amino acids: CASSPGVAGYGYTF. The CDR3 coding sequence is TGTGCCAGTAGTCCGGGGGTGGCTGGCTATGGCTACACCTTC. The full variable domain, completed using reference TRBV19 and TRBJ1-2, is DGGITQSPKYLFRKEGQNVTLSCEQNLNHDAMYWYRQDPGQGLRLIYYSQIVNDFQKGDIAEGYSVSREKKESFPLTVTSAQKNPTAFYLCASSPGVAGYGYTFGSGTRLTVV.

The genes are TRBV24-1 and TRBJ1-5; 8 positions match TRBD1. Germline CDR1 reads KGHDR; CDR2 reads SFDVKD. V lost 4 bases and J lost 7; bases outside the gene matches: 2. This CDR3 comprises 13 residues. The CDR3 here is CATSEGTGQPQHF. CDR3 sequence (DNA): TGTGCCACCAGTGAAGGGACAGGACAGCCCCAGCATTTT.

The rearrangement uses TRBV5-4 and TRBJ2-7, with 8 bases matching TRBD2. Trimming took 4 bases from V and 2 from J; bases not matched to a gene: 8. Per germline, CDR1 SGHNT and CDR2 YYREEE (reference sequence). CDR3 size: 15 residues. CDR3: CASSPRSGATYEQYF. DNA for the CDR3: TGTGCCAGCAGCCCCCGTAGCGGGGCTACCTACGAGCAGTACTTC.

For the CDR3, the DNA is TGTGCCAGCAGCCCTGCGGGGTCTGACACCGGGGAGCTGTTTTTT. It translates to CASSPAGSDTGELFF. This chain connects TRBV28 to TRBJ2-2; tentative D call: TRBD2 (6 bases). V was pared by 6 bases and J by 3 bases, with 14 bases between. Germline values: CDR1 MDHEN, CDR2 SYDVKM. The CDR3 totals 15 residues.

The rearrangement joins TRBV5-1 to TRBJ2-1; 10 positions agree with TRBD2. V lost 4 bases to trimming and J lost 7 bases; unmatched junction nucleotides: 8. This CDR3 is 15 amino acids long. Germline CDR1 is SGHRS and CDR2 is YFSETQ. The DNA of the CDR3 is TGCGCCAGCAGCCCTAGCGGGAGAATTGGAAATGAGCAGTTCTTC. It specifies CASSPSGRIGNEQFF.

The CDR3 here is CASSHLTGQNIQYF. CDR3 bases: TGCGCCAGCAGTCACCTTACAGGGCAAAACATTCAGTACTTC. The chain joins TRBV23-1 to TRBJ2-4, with a tentative D call TRBD1 (6 bases). TRBV23-1 is an ORF, with its function uncertain. V shed 3 bases and J shed 5 bases, with 11 bases lying between them. The length of the CDR3 is 14 residues.

The rearrangement links TRBV7-9 to TRBJ2-7; TRBD2 aligns across 7 bases. The length of the CDR3 is 16 residues. The trim removed 2 bases at V and 1 base at J, leaving 8 bases unmatched. Germline CDR1 is SEHNR and CDR2 is FQNEAQ (reference sequence). The CDR3 reads CASSLKRGGGSYEQYF. CDR3 DNA sequence: TGTGCCAGCAGCTTAAAAAGGGGCGGGGGTTCCTACGAGCAGTACTTC.

The V gene is TRBV7-2, the J gene TRBJ2-3; maybe TRBD1 (5 bases). The CDR3 has 15 amino acids. Germline CDR1 SGHTA, CDR2 FQGNSA. Trimming pared 0 bases from V and 4 bases from J, leaving 11 bases between. The CDR3 region has the DNA TGTGCCAGCAGCTTAGCATTCACGACAGCAGATACGCAGTATTTT. Translating it yields CASSLAFTTADTQYF.

The CDR3: CASSLGTRGHEQYF. CDR3 DNA: TGTGCCAGCAGCTTAGGGACAAGAGGACACGAGCAGTACTTC. J is TRBJ2-7 and V is TRBV7-3, with a possible D match to TRBD1 (6 bases). This CDR3 is 14 amino acids long. CDR1 SGHTA and CDR2 FQGTGA come from the germline V gene. The germline V and J ends were trimmed by 2 bases and 5 bases, with 13 bases remaining between them. The complete variable domain, with remaining parts taken from reference TRBV7-3 and TRBJ2-7, reads GAGVSQTPSNKVTEKGKYVELRCDPISGHTALYWYRQSLGQGPEFLIYFQGTGAADDSGLPNDRFFAVRPEGSVSTLKIQRTERGDSAVYLCASSLGTRGHEQYFGPGTRLTVT.

This chain uses TRBV28 with TRBJ1-3; no clear D gene. The CDR3 runs to 17 residues. Between the trimmed V and J ends, which lost 5 bases and 0 bases, there was a span of 17 bases. Germline CDR1 reads MDHEN; CDR2 reads SYDVKM. The CDR3 protein is CASSEITFSPSGNTIYF. The DNA for the CDR3 is TGTGCCAGCAGTGAGATAACTTTCTCCCCCTCTGGAAACACCATATATTTT.

The J gene is TRBJ2-1, the V gene TRBV7-2; 8 bases align to TRBD2. CDR1 is SGHTA and CDR2 is FQGNSA in the germline V gene. After removal of 6 bases from V and 3 bases from J, the junction contained 4 bases not matched to a gene. The CDR3 spans 14 residues. In DNA, the CDR3 is TGTGCCAGCAGAACTAGCGGAAACTACAATGAGCAGTTCTTC. It codes for CASRTSGNYNEQFF.

This clone is a singleton in its sample. The rearrangement links TRBV11-3 to TRBJ2-7, with a tentative D call TRBD1 (6 bases). The length of the CDR3 is 14 residues. The V and J ends lost 5 bases and 5 bases respectively, with 16 bases between them. Germline CDR1 SGHNT, CDR2 YENEEA. The CDR3 DNA follows: TGTGCCAGCAGCAAAACAGGGCGAATCGACGAGCAGTACTTC. Its protein product is CASSKTGRIDEQYF.

The V gene is TRBV3-1 (or the pseudogene TRBV3-2), the J gene TRBJ2-7; TRBD2 aligns across 7 bases. V shed 4 bases, J shed 1 base, and the junction held 4 bases outside the gene matches. Germline CDR1 LGHDT, CDR2 YNNKEL (reference sequence). This CDR3 has 14 amino acids. This chain's CDR3 is CASSREGSSYEQYF. The CDR3 DNA follows: TGTGCCAGCAGCCGGGAGGGCTCATCCTACGAGCAGTACTTC.

This sequence joins TRBV18 and TRBJ2-5; 9 nucleotides line up with TRBD2. V gave up 6 bases and J gave up 2 bases; unmatched junction bases: 10. This CDR3 has 16 amino acids. Per the germline V gene, CDR1 is KGHSH and CDR2 is LQKENI. The CDR3 DNA sequence: TGTGCCAGCTCGTACAATAGCGGGAGTGGTCAAGAGACCCAGTACTTC. It specifies CASSYNSGSGQETQYF.

The chain couples TRBV19 to TRBJ1-3; the match to TRBD1 covers 7 bases. CDR3 length equals 14 residues. Per germline, CDR1 LNHDA and CDR2 SQIVND (reference sequence). The ends lost 6 bases at V and 2 bases at J; junction bases unmatched: 4. The CDR3 is CASSRGSTGNTIYF. DNA for the CDR3: TGTGCCAGTAGCAGGGGGAGTACTGGAAACACCATATATTTT.

The rearrangement joins TRBV12-3 or TRBV12-4 to TRBJ2-5, with no clear D. The V gene lost 7 bases and the J gene lost 4 bases, with 13 bases spanning the gap. The CDR3 runs 13 residues. CDR3 region: CASKPHTGETQYF. In nucleotides, the CDR3 is TGTGCCAGCAAACCCCACACGGGAGAGACCCAGTACTTC.

The chain has TRBV19 and TRBJ2-1; 8 bases fit TRBD1. The CDR3 runs 17 residues. The ends lost 3 bases at V and 5 bases at J; junction bases unmatched: 12. CDR1 is LNHDA, CDR2 SQIVND, per germline (reference sequence). The CDR3 reads CASSIAVRQGFDNEQFF. The CDR3 region has the DNA TGTGCCAGTAGTATTGCGGTCAGACAGGGGTTTGACAATGAGCAGTTCTTC.

This clone was detected only once. The chain uses TRBV4-2 and TRBJ1-2; D remains ambiguous. Trimming stripped 2 bases from V and 0 bases from J, with 10 bases between. Germline-derived CDR1 and CDR2 are LGHNA and YNFKEQ. This CDR3 spans 15 amino acids. CDR3 bases: TGTGCCAGCAGCCAACACGGGGAAGCTAACTATGGCTACACCTTC. Translated: CASSQHGEANYGYTF.

The chain uses TRBV28 and TRBJ2-1, with TRBD1 identical over 7 bases. V was pared by 2 bases and J by 6 bases, with 13 bases of the junction left unmatched. CDR1 and CDR2 from the germline V gene are MDHEN and SYDVKM. The CDR3 covers 17 residues. CDR3 residues: CASSLNIRRAGGNEQFF. The CDR3 nucleotides are TGTGCCAGCAGTTTAAATATCAGGCGGGCAGGGGGCAATGAGCAGTTCTTC.

The V call is TRBV27, the J call TRBJ2-7; no definite D call. In germline, CDR1 is MNHEY, CDR2 SMNVEV (reference sequence). V lost 4 bases to trimming and J lost 4 bases, with 14 bases between them. The CDR3 has 14 amino acids. The chain's CDR3 is CASSSGLSVYEQYF. Here the CDR3 DNA reads TGTGCCAGCAGTTCGGGTCTTTCTGTGTACGAGCAGTACTTC.

The chain joins TRBV19 to TRBJ1-1, with no clear D. The CDR3 loop spans 15 amino acids. CDR1 LNHDA and CDR2 SQIVND come from the germline V gene (reference sequence). The V gene lost 4 bases and the J gene lost 1 base, with 13 bases spanning the gap. This chain's CDR3 is CASSRRINENTEAFF. The CDR3 nucleotides are TGTGCCAGTAGTAGGAGGATAAATGAGAACACTGAAGCTTTCTTT.

The chain couples TRBV2 to TRBJ2-1, with 9 positions matching TRBD1. Germline lookup yields CDR1 SNHLY and CDR2 FYNNEI. The CDR3 is 16 amino acids. The ends lost 2 bases at V and 4 bases at J; junction bases unmatched: 6. The CDR3 sequence: CASSEHRGQGYNEQFF. In DNA form, the CDR3 reads TGTGCCAGCAGTGAACACAGGGGACAGGGTTACAATGAGCAGTTCTTC. Full variable domain (missing parts from reference TRBV2 and TRBJ2-1): EPEVTQTPSHQVTQMGQEVILRCVPISNHLYFYWYRQILGQKVEFLVSFYNNEISEKSEIFDDQFSVERPDGSNFTLKIRSTKLEDSAMYFCASSEHRGQGYNEQFFGPGTRLTVL.

Of note for this clone: The same CDR3 can be traced to other DNA sequences in this sample. The gene calls are TRBV6-5 and TRBJ2-5; D is unclear. From germline, CDR1 is MNHEY and CDR2 SVGAGI. The CDR3 has 12 residues. Trimming cost V 4 bases and J 5 bases, with 8 bases left between them. The CDR3 spells CASSSTGETQYF. As DNA, the CDR3 is TGTGCCAGCAGTTCTACTGGTGAGACCCAGTACTTC.

The chain joins TRBV11-2 to TRBJ2-4, with D uncertain. Germline V gives CDR1 SGHAT, CDR2 FQNNGV. The CDR3 covers 15 residues. V lost 0 bases to trimming and J lost 9 bases, with 15 bases between them. CDR3 amino acids: CASSLEHPGRSIQYF. In DNA form, the CDR3 reads TGTGCCAGCAGCTTAGAACATCCTGGTCGGAGCATTCAGTACTTC.

This chain connects TRBV29-1 to TRBJ1-1; TRBD1 agrees at 10 bases. Germline trimming cut 6 bases from V and 4 bases from J; bases unmatched to any gene: 14. CDR1 and CDR2 (germline): SQVTM, ANQGSEA. CDR3 length: 16 amino acids. This CDR3 reads CSVPPRTGGAGTEAFF. The DNA of the CDR3 is TGCAGCGTCCCTCCCCGGACAGGGGGGGCCGGCACTGAAGCTTTCTTT. Full variable domain (rest looked up from reference TRBV29-1 and TRBJ1-1): SAVISQKPSRDICQRGTSLTIQCQVDSQVTMMFWYRQQPGQSLTLIATANQGSEATYESGFVIDKFPISRPNLTFSTLTVSNMSPEDSSIYLCSVPPRTGGAGTEAFFGQGTRLTVV.

The chain employs TRBV27 and TRBJ1-2; perhaps TRBD1 as D (6 bases). The germline CDR1 and CDR2 sequences are MNHEY and SMNVEV (reference sequence). Trimming removed 6 bases from V and 4 bases from J, with 15 bases in between. The CDR3 is made up of 14 amino acids. The CDR3 region has the DNA TGTGCCAGCAGCTCAGGGTTCAGGGGCTATGGCTACACCTTC. Its translation is CASSSGFRGYGYTF.

The chain uses TRBV29-1 and TRBJ2-5; possibly TRBD1 for D (6 bases). CDR1 is SQVTM and CDR2 is ANQGSEA in the germline V gene. The CDR3 is 16 amino acids. Trimming removed 3 bases from V and 2 bases from J, with 19 bases in between. The CDR3 spells CSVDKEGRTVQETQYF. The CDR3 region has the DNA TGCAGCGTTGATAAGGAAGGAAGGACAGTACAAGAGACCCAGTACTTC.

The chain employs TRBV7-3 and TRBJ1-1, with TRBD1 matching 8 bases. The V gene end was trimmed by 4 bases and the J gene end by 5 bases; junction bases not matched to a gene: 3. CDR3 length equals 13 residues. From germline, CDR1 is SGHTA and CDR2 FQGTGA. The CDR3 is CASSSGGRTEAFF. DNA of the CDR3: TGTGCCAGCAGCTCAGGGGGCCGTACTGAAGCTTTCTTT. Full variable domain (missing parts from reference TRBV7-3 and TRBJ1-1): GAGVSQTPSNKVTEKGKYVELRCDPISGHTALYWYRQSLGQGPEFLIYFQGTGAADDSGLPNDRFFAVRPEGSVSTLKIQRTERGDSAVYLCASSSGGRTEAFFGQGTRLTVV.

The gene calls are TRBV2 and TRBJ2-4, with TRBD2 matching 14 bases. V was pared by 3 bases and J by 9 bases, with 13 bases of the junction left unmatched. CDR1 and CDR2 (germline): SNHLY, FYNNEI. There are 18 residues in the CDR3. The CDR3 spells CASSDDRTSGRKLGIQYF. Written as DNA, the CDR3 is TGTGCCAGCAGTGACGATCGGACTAGCGGGAGGAAGTTGGGCATTCAGTACTTC.